The TCR beta chain described here comes from a study of blood T cell repertoires in COVID-19. Study at large: Acute-phase and convalescent COVID-19 samples originated in the United States, Italy and Spain. The analysed material was cDNA or gDNA that came from T cells, B-cell-depleted T cells, or PBMCs.

Original data processing: Estimation of nucleated cell counts was performed using reference gene primer amplification. Libraries were prepared by immunoSEQ multiplex PCR; TCRdb keeps only in-frame clonotypes and omits some of them. The V and J calls and the clone size are those of that table, but D and trimming were determined from the DNA. The table records about 87,000 clones, around nine tenths of them present only once. The CDR3 totals 17 residues. Sequenced sample: peripheral blood. This TCR derives from a man aged 40-49 years with acute or convalescent COVID-19. The chain couples TRBV21-1 to TRBJ2-7; TRBD2 was called by the table and not checked on the DNA. TRBV21-1 constitutes a pseudogene. For the CDR3, the DNA is TGTGCCAGCAGCAAAATCCGGGGACTAGCGGGAGGGGGCGAGCAGTACTTC. This codes for CASSKIRGLAGGGEQYF.